This T cell receptor (beta chain) was found in a study of cytomegalovirus exposure and HLA in healthy donors. Study conclusions and caveats: Being productive about 87% or about 30% of the time was typical of most TCR beta V segments in an earlier analysis.

This clone turned up a few times. Its antigen is as yet unknown. PCR primers comprised 60 Vbeta and 13 Jbeta primers. Repertoires were generated with immunoSEQ multiplex PCR, while TCRdb's copy carries only in-frame clones and drops some. The table lists fewer than 120,000 clones, more than 60% of them singletons. The ends lost 2 bases at V and 1 base at J; junction bases unmatched: 10. This CDR3 contains 17 residues. Per the germline V gene, CDR1 is SGHRS and CDR2 is YFSETQ. The chain employs TRBV5-1 and TRBJ2-5, with 8 bases aligning to TRBD1. The sequence was collected from a man aged 25 to 40 in good health and CMV-seropositive. The sequencing input was PBMCs. Written as DNA, the CDR3 is TGCGCCAGCAGCTTCGGTTACTCCGGGACAGGCCAAGAGACCCAGTACTTC. As protein: CASSFGYSGTGQETQYF.